This T cell receptor beta chain was sequenced in a study of tumor-infiltrating lymphocytes in primary liver carcinoma. Per the germline V gene, CDR1 is SGHKS and CDR2 is YYEKEE (reference sequence). CDR3 length: 15 amino acids. Germline trimming cut 2 bases from V and 1 base from J; bases unmatched to any gene: 2. As concerns this clonotype: What it binds is unknown. A read error is possible here, since a much larger clone lies one base away.

Study findings and constraints: Whereas tumor region pairs overlapped more, tumor-adjacent and tumor-blood pairs overlapped less.

Constant-region priming of around 530 ng total RNA yielded TCR beta cDNA. Three nested multiplex PCR rounds of slightly modified ARM-PCR generated TCR beta libraries. PCR rounds one and two used TRBV1-TRBV30 forward primers with a C-beta reverse primer for around 9 cycles each. TCRdb redid the calling of the multiplex PCR reads with MiXCR, one entry per CDR3 protein. The sample records 100,000 or so distinct CDR3 sequences, almost 70% being singletons. The study co-extracted DNA and RNA from about 19-30 mg of unsorted bulk tissue. Treatment-naive at the time, the patients had chronic HBV infection. Separate regions, five per tumor, were sampled.

The TCR sequence derives from a woman in her fifties or sixties with primary liver carcinoma and hepatitis B virus infection. This chain joins TRBV5-5 and TRBJ2-1, with 8 bases identical to TRBD2. Sequenced input: liver tumor tissue from sampling region 5. As to subset: tumor region T5, tumor centre. CDR3 sequence (DNA): TGTGCCAGCAGCTTTCGGGGGGGGTCCTACAATGAGCAGTTCTTC. Translation: CASSFRGGSYNEQFF.